This T cell receptor (beta chain) was captured in a study of CD8 T cells in ankylosing spondylitis. Study conclusions and caveats: A number of the motif variants had already been described in reactive arthritis synovial fluid and blood. In ankylosing spondylitis blood, a motif of eight highly homologous TCR beta variants appeared characteristic.

This clonotype showed up many times. Its antigen is still unknown. One entry per CDR3 protein results from TCRdb running MiXCR on the 5' RACE reads. The sample lists 200,000 to 250,000 distinct CDR3 sequences; 5.5% to 7.5% were seen once. The receptor was derived from a male donor with ankylosing spondylitis. What was sequenced was blood, either unsorted or a sorted T cell fraction (not recorded which).

The CDR3 spells CASFNDRAQETQYF. Written as DNA, the CDR3 is TGTGCCAGCTTCAACGACAGGGCCCAAGAGACCCAGTACTTC. The gene calls are TRBV25-1 and TRBJ2-5, with 7 bases fitting TRBD1. Looked up from germline, CDR1 is MGHDK and CDR2 is SYGVNS. Losses at the gene ends were 8 bases for V and 1 base for J; bases not matched to a gene: 7. This CDR3 contains 14 residues.